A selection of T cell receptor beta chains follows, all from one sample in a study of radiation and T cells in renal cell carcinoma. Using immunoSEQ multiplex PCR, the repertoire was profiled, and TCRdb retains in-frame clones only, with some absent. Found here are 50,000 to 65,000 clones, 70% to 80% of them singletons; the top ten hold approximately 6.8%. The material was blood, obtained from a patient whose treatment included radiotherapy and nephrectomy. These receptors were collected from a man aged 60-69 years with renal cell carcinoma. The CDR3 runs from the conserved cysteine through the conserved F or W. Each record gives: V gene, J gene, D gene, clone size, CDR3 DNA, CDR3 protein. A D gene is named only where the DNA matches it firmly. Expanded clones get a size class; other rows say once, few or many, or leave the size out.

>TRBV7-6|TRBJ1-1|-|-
TGTGCCAGCAGCCCCCAGGGGAGCCGTATGAACACTGAAGCTTTCTTT
CASSPQGSRMNTEAFF
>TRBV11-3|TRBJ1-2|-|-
TGTGCCAGCAGCTCACAGGGCCTCGGGTATGGCTACACCTTC
CASSSQGLGYGYTF
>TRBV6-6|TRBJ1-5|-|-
TGTGCCAGCAGTTACAGGGGAAGCAATCAGCCCCAGCATTTT
CASSYRGSNQPQHF
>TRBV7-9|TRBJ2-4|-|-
TGTGCCAGCAGCTTAGCGAGGGCAGACTTAGCCAAAAACATTCAGTACTTC
CASSLARADLAKNIQYF
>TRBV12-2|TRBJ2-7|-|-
TGTGCAAGTCGCTTACCAAGGGAGGGACAGGGCCCCTACGAGCAGTACTTC
CASRLPREGQGPYEQYF
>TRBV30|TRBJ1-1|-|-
TGTGCCTGGAGTGTACGGGGGAACACTGAAGCTTTCTTT
CAWSVRGNTEAFF
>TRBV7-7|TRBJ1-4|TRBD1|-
TGTGCCAGCAGCTTACAACAGGGGGCAAATGAAAAACTGTTTTTT
CASSLQQGANEKLFF
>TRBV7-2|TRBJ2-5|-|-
TGTGCCAGCAGCTTAGTGGGGGGCCCGGAGACCCAGTACTTC
CASSLVGGPETQYF
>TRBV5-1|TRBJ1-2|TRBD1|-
TGCGCCAGCAGCCTTTTAGGGACAGTTGACTATGGCTACACCTTC
CASSLLGTVDYGYTF
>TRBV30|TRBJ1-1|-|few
TGTGCCTGTACATACCAGGGGAGGGGGAACACTGAAGCTTTCTTT
CACTYQGRGNTEAFF
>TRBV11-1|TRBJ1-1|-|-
TGTGCCAGCACCTCCCGGGGAGGCGCTGAAGCTTTCTTT
CASTSRGGAEAFF
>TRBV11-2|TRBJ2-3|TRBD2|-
TGTGCCAGCATCCCCCTCACTAGCGGGGGCACAGATACGCAGTATTTT
CASIPLTSGGTDTQYF
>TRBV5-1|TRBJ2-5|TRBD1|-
TGCGCCAGCAGCCAAGGGACAGCCCTCCAAGAGACCCAGTACTTC
CASSQGTALQETQYF
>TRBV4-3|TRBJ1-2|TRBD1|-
TGCGCCAGCAGCCTCGTCCGGGACAGGGTGAGGTCGGACTATGGCTACACCTTC
CASSLVRDRVRSDYGYTF
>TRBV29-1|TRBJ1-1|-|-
TGCAGCGTTTACGGGAACACTGAAGCTTTCTTT
CSVYGNTEAFF
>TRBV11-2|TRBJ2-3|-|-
TGTGCCAGCAGCTGGTCCCCTATTCAGGGGAGGGCCGAGACAGATACGCAGTATTTT
CASSWSPIQGRAETDTQYF
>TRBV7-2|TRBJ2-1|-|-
TGTGCCAGCAGCTTATTGCGCGGTGAGCAGTTCTTC
CASSLLRGEQFF
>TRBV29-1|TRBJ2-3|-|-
TGCAGCGTTGAAGAGGTTGGGGGGTGGGCAGATACGCAGTATTTT
CSVEEVGGWADTQYF
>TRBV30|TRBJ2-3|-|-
TGTGCCTGGAGTAAGATCCTCGGCACAGATACGCAGTATTTT
CAWSKILGTDTQYF
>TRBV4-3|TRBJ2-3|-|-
TGCGCCAGCAGCCAAGATCGGGAAACTAAAACAGATACGCAGTATTTT
CASSQDRETKTDTQYF
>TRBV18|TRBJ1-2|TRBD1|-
TGTGCCAGCTCAGCTGGACAGGGGGGCGACTATGGCTACACCTTC
CASSAGQGGDYGYTF
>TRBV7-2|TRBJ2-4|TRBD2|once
TGTGCCAGCAGCTCTAGGGCGGGAGCAGCCAAAAACATTCAGTACTTC
CASSSRAGAAKNIQYF
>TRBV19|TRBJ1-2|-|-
TGTGCCAGTAGTATAGAGTCGTCCTCCTATGGCTACACCTTC
CASSIESSSYGYTF
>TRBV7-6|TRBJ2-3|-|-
TGTGCCAGCAGCTTAGGGGCAGGGTCAGATACGCAGTATTTT
CASSLGAGSDTQYF
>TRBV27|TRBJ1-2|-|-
TGTGCCAGCAGTTTGGGGGGCACAAACTATGGCTACACCTTC
CASSLGGTNYGYTF
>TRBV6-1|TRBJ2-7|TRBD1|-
TGTGCCAGCAGGGTGGCCGGGACAGCATCCTACGAGCAGTACTTC
CASRVAGTASYEQYF
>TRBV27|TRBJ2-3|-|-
TGTGCCAGCAGTTACTTGGCAGATACGCAGTATTTT
CASSYLADTQYF
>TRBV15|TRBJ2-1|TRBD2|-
TGTGCCACCAGCAGAGGCCCTAGCGGGAGTGTTCTTGGGAATGAGCAGTTCTTC
CATSRGPSGSVLGNEQFF
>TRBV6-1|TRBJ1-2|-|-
TGTGCCAGCAGTGACGGACGGCTAAAGTGGGGCTACACCTTC
CASSDGRLKWGYTF
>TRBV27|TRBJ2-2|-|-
TGTGCCAGCAGTCCCCGGGCCCCGAACACCGGGGAGCTGTTTTTT
CASSPRAPNTGELFF
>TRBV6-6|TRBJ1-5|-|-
TGTGCCAGCAGCCGGGACAGCAATCAGCCCCAGCATTTT
CASSRDSNQPQHF
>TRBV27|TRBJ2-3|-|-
TGTGCCAGCAGCTCCCTGGCAGATACGCAGTATTTT
CASSSLADTQYF
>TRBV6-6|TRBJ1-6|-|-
TGTGCCAGCAACCAAGATTCACCCCTCCACTTT
CASNQDSPLHF
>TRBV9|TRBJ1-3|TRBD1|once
TGTGCCAGCAGCGTACAGGGGGCTGGAAACACCATATATTTT
CASSVQGAGNTIYF